These T cell receptor beta chains were read from a single sample in a study of cytomegalovirus exposure and HLA in healthy donors. Produced via immunoSEQ multiplex PCR; TCRdb's table is partial and in-frame only. The data hold 150,000 to 200,000 clones, with under 90% observed a single time. Sample: PBMCs. The receptors come from a man aged 25-45 years in good health and CMV-seropositive. The conserved cysteine and the conserved F or W are not part of the CDR3 here. A D gene is named only where the DNA matches it firmly. Where a row states a size, it is once, few, many or the class of an expanded clone; other rows omit it.

V	size	J	D	CDR3
TRBV5-4	few	TRBJ2-5	TRBD2	ASRPGLAGGRETQY
TRBV6-1	-	TRBJ2-3	TRBD2	ASSEAGSGTTTDTQY
TRBV28	-	TRBJ2-1	TRBD2	ASQSGDSYNEQF
TRBV6-5	-	TRBJ2-2	-	ASSYQRYNGELF
TRBV19	-	TRBJ1-2	-	ASHQQDSRYGYT
TRBV27	-	TRBJ1-6	-	ASSSGYNSPLH
TRBV6-5	-	TRBJ2-2	TRBD1	ASSSPDRPNTGELF
TRBV7-9	-	TRBJ1-4	-	SSSLGWQGYEKLF
TRBV27	-	TRBJ2-1	-	ASSLTGGSTYNEQF
TRBV4-3	-	TRBJ1-1	-	ASSHLDAAGREGTEAF
TRBV5-1	-	TRBJ2-1	TRBD1	ASSIGTGSYNEQF
TRBV6-1	-	TRBJ2-2	-	ASSDRPGTYRKGELF
TRBV7-9	-	TRBJ1-1	-	SSSLGGTNTEAF
TRBV7-8	-	TRBJ1-5	TRBD1	ASSATGWNNQPQH
TRBV7-9	-	TRBJ2-7	TRBD2	ASSIAGGSYEQY
TRBV10-2	-	TRBJ1-5	-	ASQGHSNQPQH
TRBV7-6	-	TRBJ2-1	TRBD2	ASSLVGEGEQF
TRBV11-2	-	TRBJ2-1	-	ASSVSGSYNEQF
TRBV19	-	TRBJ2-3	-	ASSAGHRTDTQY
TRBV9	-	TRBJ2-3	TRBD2	ASSVGAGGGTDTQY
TRBV7-9	-	TRBJ2-3	-	ASRLTREGDTQY
TRBV28	-	TRBJ2-5	-	ASSPPGYQETQY
TRBV7-3	-	TRBJ2-3	TRBD2	ASSLGSGRGADTQY
TRBV9	-	TRBJ2-3	-	ASSVRGGGAVTDTQY
TRBV7-9	-	TRBJ2-5	TRBD1	SSSLGDRGPLETQY
TRBV11-2	-	TRBJ2-6	-	ASSLAFSGANVLT
TRBV7-2	few	TRBJ1-3	TRBD1	ASSLVGTGGFSGNTIY